Below are 26 T cell receptor beta chains sequenced from a single sample in a study of T cell repertoires in cytomegalovirus infection. TCRdb independently ran MiXCR on the reads; one entry per CDR3 protein. The repertoire consists of approximately 100,000 distinct CDR3 sequences, with 20% to 30% occurring once and the leading ten covering about two fifths. Sequenced input: CD8+ T cells from PBMCs. These receptors were obtained from a human donor in good health (CMV status not recorded). Some clones in this sample may be carry-over from other donors' samples.

This clonotype was counted only a few times. The V gene is TRBV7-9, the J gene TRBJ2-7, with 8 bases identical to TRBD2. Germline V lookup: CDR1 SEHNR, CDR2 FQNEAQ (reference sequence). The CDR3 length is 17 residues. After removal of 5 bases from V and 5 bases from J, the junction contained 17 bases not matched to a gene. The DNA of the CDR3 is TGTGCCAGCAGCCTGACTTCCAAAGGACTAGCTGCCGACGAGCAGTACTTC. It specifies CASSLTSKGLAADEQYF.

Turning to this clonotype: One end of the junction fails to match germline, which may point to a read error. The V and J genes are TRBV27 and TRBJ2-7; D tentatively reads TRBD1 or TRBD2 (5 bases each). Germline V gene sequence: CDR1 MNHEY, CDR2 SMNVEV (reference sequence). The CDR3 contains 12 residues. CDR3 sequence (DNA): TGTGCCGGCAGAGGGGTCAGGAGCGAGCAGTACTTC. Translated: CAGRGVRSEQYF.

The sample holds a few counts of this clonotype. The rearrangement links TRBV5-1 to TRBJ2-1; 10 bases match TRBD1. The V and J ends lost 4 bases and 9 bases, in that order; junction bases with no gene match: 16. Germline V gives CDR1 SGHRS, CDR2 YFSETQ. This CDR3 is built from 17 residues. The DNA for the CDR3 is TGCGCCAGCAGCCCCGGGGGGGGCGGGACAGGGGACAGTGAGCAGTTCTTC. Amino acid sequence: CASSPGGGGTGDSEQFF.

The table lists this clonotype with many counts. V gene TRBV7-8 combines with J gene TRBJ1-2; TRBD1 might be the D (6 bases). The length of the CDR3 is 18 residues. Germline V gene data show CDR1 as SGHVS and CDR2 as FQNEAQ. With 2 bases removed from V and 4 bases from J, the gap between germline ends came to 23 bases. The chain's CDR3 is CASSLNVLEDSQVYGYTF. CDR3 nucleotides: TGTGCCAGCAGCTTAAATGTTTTGGAGGACAGTCAGGTCTATGGCTACACCTTC.

V usage is TRBV7-9 and J usage is TRBJ2-7, with D tentatively TRBD1 (6 bases). Deletions cut 5 bases from V and 3 bases from J, with 20 bases between. The CDR3 length is 16 residues. Germline loops: CDR1 SEHNR, CDR2 FQNEAQ (reference sequence). The DNA for the CDR3 is TGTGCCAGCAGCCCTAGGGCAGGGGTAGATGTCTACGAGCAGTACTTC. It is translated as CASSPRAGVDVYEQYF.

The chain employs TRBV2 and TRBJ2-5; TRBD2 matches at 7 bases. This CDR3 spans 14 amino acids. Germline CDR1 is SNHLY and CDR2 is FYNNEI. Trimming removed 3 bases from V and 2 bases from J; junction bases left unmatched: 3. This CDR3 is CASSEGEGQETQYF. The DNA of the CDR3 is TGTGCCAGCAGTGAGGGGGAGGGGCAAGAGACCCAGTACTTC.

The gene calls are TRBV7-9 and TRBJ2-1; D is undetermined. The ends were cut back, 4 bases at V and 8 bases at J, with 9 bases in the middle. Germline-derived CDR1 and CDR2 are SEHNR and FQNEAQ (reference sequence). The CDR3 runs 12 residues. The CDR3: CASSWDLDEQFF. As DNA, the CDR3 is TGTGCCAGCAGCTGGGATCTCGATGAGCAGTTCTTC. Using reference TRBV7-9 and TRBJ2-1 for the parts outside the CDR3, the full variable domain is DTGVSQNPRHKITKRGQNVTFRCDPISEHNRLYWYRQTLGQGPEFLTYFQNEAQLEKSRLLSDRFSAERPKGSFSTLEIQRTEQGDSAMYLCASSWDLDEQFFGPGTRLTVL.

This clonotype was seen more than once but under ten times. The chain recombines TRBV27 with TRBJ2-1; D not resolved. Between the trimmed V and J ends, which lost 6 bases and 9 bases, there was a span of 15 bases. The CDR3 contains 13 residues. Germline assignment: CDR1 MNHEY and CDR2 SMNVEV (reference sequence). The CDR3 DNA sequence: TGTGCCAGCAGGCTTTGGGGTCCGGGTGAGCAGTTCTTC. Protein: CASRLWGPGEQFF.

This clonotype has more than one count but fewer than ten. The chain is built from TRBV4-2 and TRBJ2-2; weak D call: TRBD2 (5 bases). V was clipped by 0 bases and J by 8 bases, with 10 bases between them. Per the germline V gene, CDR1 is LGHNA and CDR2 is YNFKEQ. The CDR3 has 14 residues. The CDR3 nucleotides are TGTGCCAGCAGCCAAGAAGGGAGTTCGGGGGAGCTGTTTTTT. It encodes CASSQEGSSGELFF.

This clonotype was seen more than once but under ten times. J is TRBJ1-4 and V is TRBV6-5; the D is unclear. Trimming shortened V by 2 bases and J by 6 bases, and 10 bases separated the two germline ends. The CDR3 is made up of 14 amino acids. Germline-derived CDR1 and CDR2 are MNHEY and SVGAGI. CDR3: CASSYSGSHEKLFF. The CDR3 region has the DNA TGTGCCAGCAGTTACAGCGGGTCCCATGAAAAACTGTTTTTT.

The CDR3 bases are TGTGCCAGCAGCCTAACCTACTCCGGGACAGCCCCCAATGAGCAGTTCTTC. Translated: CASSLTYSGTAPNEQFF. The chain has TRBV12-3 or TRBV12-4 and TRBJ2-1; TRBD1 agrees at 7 bases. The CDR3 runs to 17 residues. V lost 6 bases and J lost 6; bases outside the gene matches: 17.

In its sample, this clonotype was seen many times. The chain employs TRBV6-2 or TRBV6-3 and TRBJ1-1; TRBD1 matches at 7 bases. CDR1 and CDR2 from the germline V gene are MNHEY and SVGEGT. V lost 8 bases and J lost 1; bases outside the gene matches: 7. The CDR3 runs 14 residues. The CDR3, as DNA: TGTGCCAGCGACTCCGGGACAGCGAACACTGAAGCTTTCTTT. Protein: CASDSGTANTEAFF.

This clonotype came up many times. The gene calls are TRBV12-3 or TRBV12-4 and TRBJ2-1; D may correspond to TRBD1 or TRBD2 (5 bases each). The CDR3 has 14 amino acids. V lost 8 bases, J lost 6 bases, and 17 bases lay in between. The CDR3 nucleotides read TGTGCCAGCCGCTCCCACCTCGGGGCCAATGAGCAGTTCTTC. Its protein is CASRSHLGANEQFF.

This clonotype was seen a few times. This sequence joins TRBV20-1 and TRBJ1-1; possibly TRBD1 for D (6 bases). The CDR3 has 15 amino acids. V was clipped by 0 bases and J by 1 base, with 12 bases between them. CDR1 DFQATT and CDR2 SNEGSKA come from the germline V gene (reference sequence). The DNA of the CDR3 is TGCAGTGCTAGAGATCTCGAGGGGGGGAACACTGAAGCTTTCTTT. It yields the protein CSARDLEGGNTEAFF.

This clonotype was seen only a few times. The rearrangement links TRBV13 to TRBJ2-7; 9 bases fit TRBD1. CDR1 is PRHDT and CDR2 is FYEKMQ in the germline V gene (reference sequence). The CDR3 length is 15 residues. Germline trimming cut 4 bases from V and 3 bases from J; bases unmatched to any gene: 7. The CDR3 nucleotides read TGTGCCAGCAGCTCTAGGGGACAGGGAGGCTACGAGCAGTACTTC. Translating gives CASSSRGQGGYEQYF. Supplemented by reference TRBV13 and TRBJ2-7, the full variable domain reads AAGVIQSPRHLIKEKRETATLKCYPIPRHDTVYWYQQGPGQDPQFLISFYEKMQSDKGSIPDRFSAQQFSDYHSELNMSSLELGDSALYFCASSSRGQGGYEQYFGPGTRLTVT.

The J gene is TRBJ2-3, the V gene TRBV9; 9 bases agree with TRBD1. Trimming cost V 3 bases and J 6 bases; bases outside gene matches: 8. CDR1 SGDLS and CDR2 YYNGEE come from the germline V gene. The CDR3 totals 15 residues. CDR3 bases: TGTGCCAGCAGCGAACAGGGGGCCCGGCGCGATACGCAGTATTTT. This codes for CASSEQGARRDTQYF.

This clonotype was seen a handful of times. This rearrangement joins TRBV4-3 to TRBJ2-5, with TRBD2 matching 15 bases. There are 14 residues in the CDR3. With 3 bases clipped from V and 10 bases from J, the junction kept 3 bases outside the gene matches. CDR1 and CDR2 (germline): LGHNA, YSLEER. The CDR3 loop is CASSHGTSGGIQYF. Written as DNA, the CDR3 is TGCGCCAGCAGCCACGGGACTAGCGGGGGGATCCAGTACTTC.

This clonotype has just a few counts. The chain employs TRBV19 and TRBJ2-7; the D gene is possibly TRBD2 (6 bases). Trimming shortened V by 3 bases and J by 5 bases, and 14 bases separated the two germline ends. Germline CDR1 reads LNHDA; CDR2 reads SQIVND (reference sequence). This CDR3 has 14 amino acids. The DNA for the CDR3 is TGTGCCAGTAGTATTAGGGGCCCTAGCGACGAGCAGTACTTC. This sequence encodes CASSIRGPSDEQYF.

This clonotype was seen ten or more times. The chain couples TRBV6-6 to TRBJ1-1; TRBD1 aligns across 8 bases. Germline V CDR1 and CDR2: MNHNY, SVGAGI (reference sequence). The CDR3 runs to 15 residues. Losses at the gene ends were 6 bases for V and 3 bases for J; bases not matched to a gene: 9. The CDR3, as DNA: TGTGCCAGCAGCATATTCGGACAGGGCGACACTGAAGCTTTCTTT. This codes for CASSIFGQGDTEAFF.

Ten or more counts support this clonotype. The chain links TRBV12-3 or TRBV12-4 to TRBJ2-1; D might be TRBD2 (6 bases). CDR3 length: 16 residues. V was clipped by 2 bases and J by 0 bases, with 11 bases between them. CDR3 region: CASSLMVAASYNEQFF. In DNA, the CDR3 is TGTGCCAGCAGTTTAATGGTAGCGGCCTCCTACAATGAGCAGTTCTTC.

This clonotype came up a few times. The V and J genes are TRBV7-6 and TRBJ1-2; possible D gene TRBD1, 6 bases. Germline V gene sequence: CDR1 SGHVS, CDR2 FNYEAQ. There are 15 residues in the CDR3. The V end lost 1 base, the J end lost 8 bases, and 17 bases lay between the germline ends. DNA of the CDR3: TGTGCCAGCAGCTTAGGTGTCAGGGGTACCCCCGGCTACACCTTC. This codes for CASSLGVRGTPGYTF.

The J gene is TRBJ1-6, the V gene TRBV6-2 or TRBV6-3; no firm D call. Deletions cut 2 bases from V and 6 bases from J, with 5 bases between. This CDR3 is 13 amino acids long. Germline assignment: CDR1 MNHEY and CDR2 SVGEGT. CDR3 region: CASSYPGNSPLHF. The CDR3 nucleotides are TGTGCCAGCAGTTACCCCGGTAATTCACCCCTCCACTTT.

The chain is built from TRBV30 and TRBJ1-1; tentatively, D is TRBD1 (5 bases). Germline CDR1 GTSNPN, CDR2 SVGIG (reference sequence). This CDR3 is 13 amino acids long. Trimming removed 5 bases at V and 5 bases at J, with 15 bases between. Written as DNA, the CDR3 is TGTGCCTGGGCACCCATACCAGGGACTGAAGCTTTCTTT. Translated, it gives CAWAPIPGTEAFF. Using reference TRBV30 and TRBJ1-1 for the parts outside the CDR3, the full variable domain is SQTIHQWPATLVQPVGSPLSLECTVEGTSNPNLYWYRQAAGRGLQLLFYSVGIGQISSEVPQNLSASRPQDRQFILSSKKLLLSDSGFYLCAWAPIPGTEAFFGQGTRLTVV.

The sample holds many counts of this clonotype. This chain links TRBV7-2 with TRBJ2-5, with 8 bases that match TRBD2. The germline V gene has CDR1 SGHTA and CDR2 FQGNSA. V was clipped by 4 bases and J by 3 bases; unmatched bases: 10. The CDR3 loop spans 16 amino acids. The CDR3 sequence: CASSSLRAGVEETQYF. CDR3 coding DNA: TGTGCCAGCAGCTCCCTCAGAGCGGGAGTAGAAGAGACCCAGTACTTC.

This clonotype was detected only a few times. The chain uses TRBV24-1 and TRBJ1-5; D gene uncertain. Germline values: CDR1 KGHDR, CDR2 SFDVKD. V was cut by 2 bases and J by 5 bases, with 12 bases left in between. There are 15 residues in the CDR3. DNA of the CDR3: TGTGCCACCAGTGATTGCTGGCGAGAAGATCAGCCCCAGCATTTT. Translated: CATSDCWREDQPQHF.

This clonotype was counted at least ten times. This chain links TRBV6-1 with TRBJ1-2; D uncertain. Germline V gene sequence: CDR1 MNHNS, CDR2 SASEGT. V lost 1 base and J 7 bases, leaving 16 bases between the germline ends. The CDR3 loop spans 15 amino acids. CDR3 sequence reads: CASSEVGLAAFGYTF. CDR3 coding DNA: TGTGCCAGCAGTGAAGTGGGGTTGGCGGCATTTGGCTACACCTTC.